The sequence of this T cell receptor beta chain was determined in a study of T cell repertoires in cytomegalovirus infection. Across the whole study: In public TCR beta signatures, there were indications of both CMV infection and matching HLA type.

Germline values: CDR1 MGHDK, CDR2 SYGVNS. Trimming stripped 1 base from V and 6 bases from J, with 18 bases between. The CDR3 contains 16 residues. Broader study findings: HLA-C-restricted TCR beta clonotypes specific for CMV led the ex vivo response.

TCRdb redid the calling of the reads with MiXCR, one entry per CDR3 protein. The top ten hold over 12% of the sample, which has 900,000 to 950,000 distinct CDR3 sequences, around 31% seen once. Note on this clonotype: What it binds is not known.

The clonotype was recovered from a human donor in good health (CMV status not recorded). Some clones in this sample may be carry-over from other donors' samples. The sample consisted of cultured CD8+ T cells from PBMCs, taken from culture after CMV antigen stimulation. V gene TRBV25-1 combines with J gene TRBJ1-2; D not resolved. In DNA, the CDR3 is TGTGCCAGCAGTGAATCTTTGGTTCCACGGGCCAATGGCTACACCTTC. Translating it yields CASSESLVPRANGYTF.